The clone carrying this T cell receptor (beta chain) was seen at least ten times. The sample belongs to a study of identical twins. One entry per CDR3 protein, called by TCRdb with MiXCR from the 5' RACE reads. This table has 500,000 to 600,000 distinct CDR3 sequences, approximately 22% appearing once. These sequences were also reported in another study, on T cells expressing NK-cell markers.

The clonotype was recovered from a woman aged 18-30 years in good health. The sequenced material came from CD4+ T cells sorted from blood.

CDR3 coding DNA: TGTGCCAGCAGCCCTACAGACAGGGGAACGGAGCAGTTCTTC. This encodes CASSPTDRGTEQFF. V usage is TRBV12-3 or TRBV12-4 and J usage is TRBJ2-1; 8 nucleotides agree with TRBD1. Trimming at V came to 6 bases and at J to 10 bases, leaving 11 bases not matched to a gene. The CDR3 contains 14 residues.